This T cell receptor beta chain emerged from a study of response to subunit inactivated influenza vaccine. Germline V lookup: CDR1 DFQATT, CDR2 SNEGSKA (reference sequence). The length of the CDR3 is 16 residues. Trimming removed 3 bases at V and 0 bases at J, with 16 bases between. This clonotype was observed a few times. Its antigen is as yet unknown. General observations from the study: It was suggested by the authors that few new T cells are recruited by each seasonal influenza vaccination.

From the RT-PCR reads, TCRdb called clonotypes with MiXCR, one entry per CDR3 protein. Counted here are around 200,000 distinct CDR3 sequences, roughly 12% occurring once; the ten biggest clones make up approximately 30%. These data were likewise used in another study, on T cells expressing NK-cell markers. That report adds: The cDNA for TCR beta came from 5'RACE template switching with UMIs. In several experiments, sorting was restricted to alpha-beta TCR T cells by an anti-gamma-delta TCR antibody. Expanded NKG2C+ T cell clones were not confirmed as HCMV-specific.

The source is a man between 45 and 60 years old who received an inactivated influenza vaccine. This specimen was CD8+ T cells sorted from PBMCs, taken roughly 12 days after vaccination. The V call is TRBV20-1, the J call TRBJ2-3; tentatively, D is TRBD2 (6 bases). CDR3 sequence: CSASFGGFESTDTQYF. CDR3 DNA: TGCAGTGCTAGTTTCGGGGGTTTTGAGAGCACAGATACGCAGTATTTT.